These 28 T cell receptor beta chains were all obtained from the same sample, sequenced in a study of early T cells in non-severe SARS-CoV-2 infection. MiXCR, run by TCRdb on the 5' RACE reads, gives a single entry per CDR3 protein. The table shows 95,000 to 150,000 distinct CDR3 sequences, with approximately 15% occurring only once. The sequenced sample consisted of whole blood. These receptors were taken from an adult who was a healthcare worker with PCR-confirmed SARS-CoV-2 infection or an uninfected control (not recorded which).

This clonotype was detected a few times. The chain couples TRBV7-9 to TRBJ1-5; no firm D call. The CDR3 extends over 13 amino acids. V was pared by 2 bases and J by 6 bases, with 8 bases between. Germline CDR1 reads SEHNR; CDR2 reads FQNEAQ (reference sequence). This CDR3 is CASSLNNVQPQHF. In DNA form, the CDR3 reads TGTGCCAGCAGCTTAAATAACGTTCAGCCCCAGCATTTT.

This clonotype was observed many times. V gene TRBV30 combines with J gene TRBJ1-1; D not resolved. Germline CDR1 reads GTSNPN; CDR2 reads SVGIG (reference sequence). Trimming cost V 4 bases and J 5 bases, with 11 bases left between them. This CDR3 contains 12 residues. The CDR3 nucleotides are TGTGCCTGGAATATAGGGAGAACTGAAGCTTTCTTT. Translating it yields CAWNIGRTEAFF.

This clonotype was counted at least ten times. This chain links TRBV5-4 with TRBJ1-6; TRBD1 matches at 7 bases. The V gene end was trimmed by 4 bases and the J gene end by 6 bases; junction bases not matched to a gene: 4. This CDR3 comprises 14 residues. Germline V gene lookup returns CDR1 SGHNT and CDR2 YYREEE (reference sequence). CDR3 in DNA: TGTGCCAGCAGCATAGGGACAGCTAATTCACCCCTCCACTTT. This translates into CASSIGTANSPLHF.

J is TRBJ1-4 and V is TRBV7-8; possible D gene TRBD1, 5 bases. The germline gives CDR1 SGHVS, CDR2 FQNEAQ. The CDR3 has 15 residues. V dropped 1 base and J dropped 6 bases, with 12 bases sitting between them. The CDR3 protein is CASSLVAGKDEKLFF. CDR3 nucleotides: TGTGCCAGCAGCTTAGTGGCAGGGAAGGATGAAAAACTGTTTTTT.

CDR3 loop: CAWSGDLNYEQYF. CDR3 DNA sequence: TGTGCCTGGAGCGGGGACCTCAACTACGAGCAGTACTTC. V gene TRBV30 combines with J gene TRBJ2-7; D is possibly TRBD1 or TRBD2 (5 bases each). Germline CDR1 reads GTSNPN; CDR2 reads SVGIG (reference sequence). The germline V and J ends were trimmed by 3 bases and 3 bases, with 12 bases remaining between them. The CDR3 covers 13 residues.

This clonotype was observed a few times. The chain uses TRBV12-3 or TRBV12-4 and TRBJ2-7, with 8 positions matching TRBD1. J gave up 4 bases and V 3 bases, and 5 bases lay outside the gene matches. The CDR3 totals 14 residues. The CDR3 region has the DNA TGTGCCAGCAGTTTTTCAGGGGGCCTGTACGAGCAGTACTTC. Protein: CASSFSGGLYEQYF.

This clonotype was seen only a few times. The chain carries TRBV24-1 and TRBJ2-5; TRBD2 matches at 8 bases. The length of the CDR3 is 15 residues. The V gene's germline CDR1 is KGHDR and CDR2 SFDVKD. After removal of 7 bases from V and 0 bases from J, the junction contained 6 bases not matched to a gene. The CDR3 nucleotides are TGTGCCACCAGCCCGGGGGGGCAGTACCAAGAGACCCAGTACTTC. Translation gives CATSPGGQYQETQYF.

This clonotype showed up just a few times. J is TRBJ1-2 and V is TRBV2, with D possibly being TRBD1 (5 bases). This CDR3 contains 14 residues. From germline, CDR1 is SNHLY and CDR2 FYNNEI. Trimming cost V 6 bases and J 4 bases, with 15 bases left between them. The CDR3 DNA reads as TGTGCCAGCAGGCCCCCAGGGTACAGCTATGGCTACACCTTC. Amino acid sequence: CASRPPGYSYGYTF.

The J gene is TRBJ2-1, the V gene TRBV7-2; TRBD2 matches at 11 bases. There are 13 residues in the CDR3. Germline trimming cut 5 bases from V and 10 bases from J; bases unmatched to any gene: 4. CDR1 and CDR2 from the germline V gene are SGHTA and FQGNSA. Here the CDR3 DNA reads TGTGCCAGCAGCCAGACTAGCGGGGTAGAGCAGTTCTTC. Its protein product is CASSQTSGVEQFF.

This rearrangement joins TRBV6-5 to TRBJ1-4, with no clear D. CDR1 is MNHEY and CDR2 is SVGAGI in the germline V gene. CDR3 size: 13 residues. Trimming removed 8 bases from V and 8 bases from J, with 15 bases in between. The CDR3 here is CASHGFAGEKLFF. As DNA, the CDR3 is TGTGCCAGCCATGGATTTGCGGGGGAAAAACTGTTTTTT.

This CDR3 is CASSEFPLFWRNVPYEQYF. DNA for the CDR3: TGTGCCAGCAGTGAATTCCCCCTTTTTTGGAGGAACGTACCCTACGAGCAGTACTTC. This chain joins TRBV6-1 and TRBJ2-7; weak D call: TRBD2 (5 bases). Trimming took off 2 bases at V and 2 bases at J, with 25 bases between the two ends. The CDR3 spans 19 residues. CDR1 and CDR2 from the germline V gene are MNHNS and SASEGT.

In its sample, this clonotype was seen many times. The J gene is TRBJ2-7, the V gene TRBV7-3; unclear D gene. Trimming removed 5 bases from V and 3 bases from J, with 11 bases in between. The CDR3 consists of 13 residues. Germline-derived CDR1 and CDR2 are SGHTA and FQGTGA. CDR3 nucleotides: TGTGCCAGCAGCCCACTGGGCGGCTACGAGCAGTACTTC. It translates to CASSPLGGYEQYF. The full variable domain, completed using reference TRBV7-3 and TRBJ2-7, is GAGVSQTPSNKVTEKGKYVELRCDPISGHTALYWYRQSLGQGPEFLIYFQGTGAADDSGLPNDRFFAVRPEGSVSTLKIQRTERGDSAVYLCASSPLGGYEQYFGPGTRLTVT.

J is TRBJ2-5 and V is TRBV15; 8 bases match TRBD1. Trimming at V came to 5 bases and at J to 1 base, leaving 9 bases not matched to a gene. CDR1 is LNHNV, CDR2 YYDKDF, per germline (reference sequence). The CDR3 has 16 amino acids. CDR3 region: CATSGIDRGAQETQYF. For the CDR3, the DNA is TGTGCCACCAGCGGAATTGACAGGGGCGCCCAAGAGACCCAGTACTTC.

Only a few counts were recorded for this clonotype. The chain recombines TRBV20-1 with TRBJ1-1; 8 nucleotides match TRBD1. This CDR3 comprises 13 residues. V lost 5 bases and J lost 1; bases outside the gene matches: 3. The germline CDR1 and CDR2 sequences are DFQATT and SNEGSKA (reference sequence). CDR3 DNA: TGCAGTGCTTACAGGGGGTCGAACACTGAAGCTTTCTTT. Its translation is CSAYRGSNTEAFF.

In this sample, this clonotype turned up a few times. The rearrangement links TRBV29-1 to TRBJ2-3; perhaps TRBD2 as D (6 bases). V lost 7 bases to trimming and J lost 0 bases, with 8 bases between them. The CDR3 consists of 12 residues. Looked up from germline, CDR1 is SQVTM and CDR2 is ANQGSEA. CDR3 residues: CSERGSTDTQYF. Here the CDR3 DNA reads TGCAGCGAACGGGGGAGCACAGATACGCAGTATTTT.

This chain connects TRBV12-3 or TRBV12-4 to TRBJ1-1; the D is unclear. Trimming pared 3 bases from V and 3 bases from J, leaving 5 bases between. This CDR3 has 12 residues. CDR3 nucleotides: TGTGCCAGCAGTTTGATCGACACTGAAGCTTTCTTT. This encodes CASSLIDTEAFF.

This clonotype was counted between two and nine times. This chain uses TRBV3-1 with TRBJ2-6, with D unresolved. Germline loops: CDR1 LGHDT, CDR2 YNNKEL (reference sequence). Trimming left V 1 base short and J 3 bases short, with 7 bases between. CDR3 length: 15 amino acids. CDR3 sequence (DNA): TGTGCCAGCAGCCAAGTCTTGTTTGGGGCCAACGTCCTGACTTTC. Encoded protein: CASSQVLFGANVLTF.

About this clonotype: The junction departs from the called germline gene at one end, perhaps through a read error. The V gene is TRBV7-8, the J gene TRBJ1-1; D remains unclear. Per germline, CDR1 SGHVS and CDR2 FQNEAQ. The CDR3 runs 14 residues. The CDR3 DNA reads TGTGCCGGCAGCCTAGGGAGCCCGAACACTGAAGCTTTCTTT. Protein product: CAGSLGSPNTEAFF.

The gene calls are TRBV3-1 and TRBJ2-1; D assignment may be TRBD1 or TRBD2 (5 bases each). Germline values: CDR1 LGHDT, CDR2 YNNKEL (reference sequence). V was shortened by 3 bases and J by 7 bases, with 10 bases between the two germline ends. CDR3 size: 13 residues. Here the CDR3 reads CASSQRDPNEQFF. CDR3 bases: TGTGCCAGCAGCCAGAGGGACCCTAATGAGCAGTTCTTC.

The chain links TRBV6-1 to TRBJ2-3; 9 bases fit TRBD2. The germline gives CDR1 MNHNS, CDR2 SASEGT. This CDR3 has 16 amino acids. With 7 bases clipped from V and 1 base from J, the junction kept 9 bases outside the gene matches. For the CDR3, the DNA is TGTGCCAGCATCCAACAGGCTAGCGGGGGCACAGATACGCAGTATTTT. Its translation: CASIQQASGGTDTQYF.

This clonotype was counted only a few times. This chain uses TRBV7-2 with TRBJ2-7, with TRBD1 identical over 9 bases. This CDR3 region has 13 residues. The germline gives CDR1 SGHTA, CDR2 FQGNSA. V lost 4 bases, J lost 9 bases, and 7 bases stayed unmatched. The CDR3 loop is CASSYLQGAGQYF. CDR3 coding DNA: TGTGCCAGCAGCTATTTACAGGGGGCCGGGCAGTACTTC.

The rearrangement joins TRBV20-1 to TRBJ2-1; 10 bases agree with TRBD2. Germline V lookup: CDR1 DFQATT, CDR2 SNEGSKA (reference sequence). V was pared by 2 bases and J by 7 bases, with 5 bases of the junction left unmatched. The CDR3 is 14 residues long. CDR3 nucleotides: TGCAGTGCTAGAAGCGGGGGGGCGATGAATGAGCAGTTCTTC. It is translated as CSARSGGAMNEQFF.

Only a few counts were recorded for this clonotype. The V gene is TRBV29-1, the J gene TRBJ2-7; TRBD2 aligns across 8 bases. The CDR3 is made up of 13 amino acids. Germline V gene sequence: CDR1 SQVTM, CDR2 ANQGSEA. V lost 4 bases, J lost 3 bases, and 5 bases stayed unmatched. CDR3 DNA sequence: TGCAGCGTTGCGGGGGGGGCCCTCTACGAGCAGTACTTC. Translating it yields CSVAGGALYEQYF.

The chain employs TRBV12-3 or TRBV12-4 and TRBJ1-2; the D is unclear. V gave up 5 bases and J gave up 3 bases, with 13 bases separating them. This CDR3 contains 14 residues. Here the CDR3 DNA reads TGTGCCAGCAGTCTCCGTTACGGATACTATGGCTACACCTTC. Its translation: CASSLRYGYYGYTF.

This clonotype was detected only a few times. V is TRBV6-1 and J is TRBJ1-6, with a tentative D call TRBD1 (5 bases). This CDR3 contains 15 residues. Germline V CDR1 and CDR2: MNHNS, SASEGT. V was shortened by 6 bases and J by 10 bases, with 19 bases between the two germline ends. This chain's CDR3 is CASRESRDSGSPLHF. The CDR3 nucleotides are TGTGCCAGCAGGGAGTCCCGGGACTCTGGCTCACCCCTCCACTTT.

The chain carries TRBV7-2 and TRBJ2-7; D gene uncertain. The CDR3 length is 13 residues. Per the germline V gene, CDR1 is SGHTA and CDR2 is FQGNSA. Trimming left V 5 bases short and J 2 bases short, with 10 bases between. CDR3 amino acids: CASSLNQPYEQYF. CDR3 bases: TGTGCCAGCAGCCTTAACCAACCCTACGAGCAGTACTTC.

This clonotype was seen a handful of times. The chain combines TRBV29-1 with TRBJ1-1; 8 bases agree with TRBD1. CDR1 and CDR2 (germline): SQVTM, ANQGSEA. The CDR3 runs to 12 residues. The V and J ends lost 4 bases and 6 bases, in that order; junction bases with no gene match: 4. The CDR3 region is CSVAGQGAEAFF. DNA of the CDR3: TGCAGCGTTGCAGGACAGGGAGCTGAAGCTTTCTTT.

This clonotype was counted only a few times. The chain combines TRBV11-3 with TRBJ1-1; a weak D match, TRBD1 (5 bases). Germline V CDR1 and CDR2: SGHNT, YENEEA. V was cut by 3 bases and J by 5 bases, with 10 bases left in between. CDR3 length equals 13 residues. CDR3 loop: CASSFKGQTEAFF. DNA of the CDR3: TGTGCCAGCAGCTTTAAGGGGCAGACTGAAGCTTTCTTT.